Listed here is a single T cell receptor (beta chain). In the authors' workflow: Reference gene primer amplification in the assay estimated nucleated cell counts. Libraries were prepared by immunoSEQ multiplex PCR; TCRdb keeps only in-frame clonotypes and omits some of them. The V and J calls and clone size are taken from that table; D and trimming were inferred from the DNA. The data show hundreds of thousands of clones, approximately 78% seen once. The sample belongs to a study of blood T cell repertoires in COVID-19. Study at large: Samples of COVID-19 (acute and convalescent) were obtained from the United States, Italy and Spain. PBMCs, B-cell-depleted T cells, or T cells were the source of the cDNA or gDNA that made up the material.

V lost 4 bases and J 6 bases, leaving 12 bases between the germline ends. The CDR3 sequence is 13 residues long. Germline CDR1 reads SQVTM; CDR2 reads ANQGSEA. The J gene is TRBJ2-2, the V gene TRBV29-1, with unresolved D. The receptor's source is a woman older than 75 with acute or convalescent COVID-19. The source material was peripheral blood. In DNA form, the CDR3 reads TGCAGCGTTGGAATTTTCGGTTCCGGGGAGCTGTTTTTT. Translated, it gives CSVGIFGSGELFF.